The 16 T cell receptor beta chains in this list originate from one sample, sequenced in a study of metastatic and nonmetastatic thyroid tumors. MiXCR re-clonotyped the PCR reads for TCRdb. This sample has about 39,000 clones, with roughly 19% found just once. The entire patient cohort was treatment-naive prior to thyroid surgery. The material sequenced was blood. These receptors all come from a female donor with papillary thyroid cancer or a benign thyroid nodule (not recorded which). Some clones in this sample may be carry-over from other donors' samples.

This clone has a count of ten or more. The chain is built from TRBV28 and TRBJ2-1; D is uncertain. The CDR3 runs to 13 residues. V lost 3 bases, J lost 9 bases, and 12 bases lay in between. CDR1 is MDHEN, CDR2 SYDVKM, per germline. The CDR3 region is CASSFGLRGEQFF. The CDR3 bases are TGTGCCAGCAGTTTTGGTCTGAGAGGTGAGCAGTTCTTC. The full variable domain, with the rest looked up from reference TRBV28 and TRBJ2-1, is DVKVTQSSRYLVKRTGEKVFLECVQDMDHENMFWYRQDPGLGLRLIYFSYDVKMKEKGDIPEGYSVSREKKERFSLILESASTNQTSMYLCASSFGLRGEQFFGPGTRLTVL.

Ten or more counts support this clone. The CDR3 reads CSARDLDTQYF. CDR3 DNA: TGCAGTGCTAGAGATCTAGATACGCAGTATTTT. The gene calls are TRBV20-1 and TRBJ2-3; unclear D gene. Looked up from germline, CDR1 is DFQATT and CDR2 is SNEGSKA (reference sequence). CDR3 length: 11 amino acids. V was cut by 0 bases and J by 5 bases, with 3 bases left in between.

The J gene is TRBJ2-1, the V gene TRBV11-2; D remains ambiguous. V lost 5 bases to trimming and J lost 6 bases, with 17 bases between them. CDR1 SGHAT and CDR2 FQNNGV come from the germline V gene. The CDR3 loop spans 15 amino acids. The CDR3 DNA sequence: TGTGCCAGCAGCCCAGAGTATAGGCTGGGCAATGAGCAGTTCTTC. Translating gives CASSPEYRLGNEQFF.

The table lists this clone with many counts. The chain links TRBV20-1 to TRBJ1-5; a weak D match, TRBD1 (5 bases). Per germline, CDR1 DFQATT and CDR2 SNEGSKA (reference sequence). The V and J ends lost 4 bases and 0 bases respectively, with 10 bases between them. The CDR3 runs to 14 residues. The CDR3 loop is CSATTADSNQPQHF. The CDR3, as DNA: TGCAGTGCTACGACAGCAGATAGCAATCAGCCCCAGCATTTT.

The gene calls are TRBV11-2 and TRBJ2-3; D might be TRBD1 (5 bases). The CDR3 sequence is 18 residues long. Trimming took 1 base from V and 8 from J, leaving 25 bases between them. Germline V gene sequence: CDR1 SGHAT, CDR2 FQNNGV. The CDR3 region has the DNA TGTGCCAGCAGCTTAGGGGCCGGGCAGGGAAGGGTCATAGGTACGCAGTATTTT. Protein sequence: CASSLGAGQGRVIGTQYF.

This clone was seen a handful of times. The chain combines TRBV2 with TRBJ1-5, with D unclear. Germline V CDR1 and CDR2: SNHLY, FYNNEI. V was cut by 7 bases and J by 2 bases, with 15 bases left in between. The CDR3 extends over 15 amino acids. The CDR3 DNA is TGTGCCAGCACTCCCCCCCGGGGATGCAATCAGCCCCAGCATTTT. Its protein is CASTPPRGCNQPQHF. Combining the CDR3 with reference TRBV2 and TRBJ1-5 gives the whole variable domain EPEVTQTPSHQVTQMGQEVILRCVPISNHLYFYWYRQILGQKVEFLVSFYNNEISEKSEIFDDQFSVERPDGSNFTLKIRSTKLEDSAMYFCASTPPRGCNQPQHFGDGTRLSIL.

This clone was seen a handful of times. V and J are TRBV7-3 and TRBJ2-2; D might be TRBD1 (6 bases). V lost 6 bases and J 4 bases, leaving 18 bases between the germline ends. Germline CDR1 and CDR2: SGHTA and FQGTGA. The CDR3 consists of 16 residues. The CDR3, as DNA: TGTGCCAGCAGTCGATGGGGGTGGGACATCACCGGGGAGCTGTTTTTT. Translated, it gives CASSRWGWDITGELFF. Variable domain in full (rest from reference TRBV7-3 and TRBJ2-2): GAGVSQTPSNKVTEKGKYVELRCDPISGHTALYWYRQSLGQGPEFLIYFQGTGAADDSGLPNDRFFAVRPEGSVSTLKIQRTERGDSAVYLCASSRWGWDITGELFFGEGSRLTVL.

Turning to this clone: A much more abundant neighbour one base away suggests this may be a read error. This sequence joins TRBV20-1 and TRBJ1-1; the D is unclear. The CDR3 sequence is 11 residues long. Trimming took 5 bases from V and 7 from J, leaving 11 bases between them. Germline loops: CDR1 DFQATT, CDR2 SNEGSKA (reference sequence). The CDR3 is CSAESDVEAFF. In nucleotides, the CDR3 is TGCAGTGCTGAGTCGGACGTTGAAGCTTTCTTT.

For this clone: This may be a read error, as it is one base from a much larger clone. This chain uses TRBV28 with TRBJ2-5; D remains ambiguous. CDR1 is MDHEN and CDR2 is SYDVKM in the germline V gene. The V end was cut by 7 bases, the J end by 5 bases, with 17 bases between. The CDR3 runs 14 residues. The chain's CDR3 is CASILHSPAETQYF. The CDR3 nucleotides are TGTGCCAGCATTTTGCACAGTCCAGCGGAGACCCAGTACTTC. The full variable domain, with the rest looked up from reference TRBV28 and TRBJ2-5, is DVKVTQSSRYLVKRTGEKVFLECVQDMDHENMFWYRQDPGLGLRLIYFSYDVKMKEKGDIPEGYSVSREKKERFSLILESASTNQTSMYLCASILHSPAETQYFGPGTRLLVL.

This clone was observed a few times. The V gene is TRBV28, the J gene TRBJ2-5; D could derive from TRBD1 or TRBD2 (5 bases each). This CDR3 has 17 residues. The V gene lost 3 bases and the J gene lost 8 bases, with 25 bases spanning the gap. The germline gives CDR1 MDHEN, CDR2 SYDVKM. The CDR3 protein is CASSLRARRRTLYTQYF. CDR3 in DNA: TGTGCCAGCAGTTTGCGGGCCCGAAGAAGGACATTATATACCCAGTACTTC.

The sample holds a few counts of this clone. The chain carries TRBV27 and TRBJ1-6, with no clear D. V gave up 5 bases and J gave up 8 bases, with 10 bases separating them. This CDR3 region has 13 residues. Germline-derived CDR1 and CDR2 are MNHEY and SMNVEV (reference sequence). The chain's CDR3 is CASSPTFDSPLHF. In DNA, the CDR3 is TGTGCCAGCAGTCCCACCTTTGATTCACCCCTCCACTTT.

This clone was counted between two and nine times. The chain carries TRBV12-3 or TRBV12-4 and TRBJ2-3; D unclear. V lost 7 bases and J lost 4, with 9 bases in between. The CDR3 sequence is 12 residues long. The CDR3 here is CASIQVSDTQYF. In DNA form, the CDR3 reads TGTGCCAGCATCCAGGTTTCAGATACGCAGTATTTT.

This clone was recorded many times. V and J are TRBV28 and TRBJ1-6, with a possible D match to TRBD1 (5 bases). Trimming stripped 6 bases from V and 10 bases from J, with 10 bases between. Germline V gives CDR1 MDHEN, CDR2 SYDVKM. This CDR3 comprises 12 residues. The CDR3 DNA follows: TGTGCCAGCAGCGTAACAGGCTCACCCCTCCACTTT. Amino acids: CASSVTGSPLHF.

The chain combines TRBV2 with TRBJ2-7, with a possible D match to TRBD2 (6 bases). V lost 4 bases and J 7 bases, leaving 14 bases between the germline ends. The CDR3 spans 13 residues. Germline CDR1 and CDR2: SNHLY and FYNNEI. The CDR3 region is CASSGGSGGEQYF. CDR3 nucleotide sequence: TGTGCCAGCAGTGGGGGCAGTGGAGGGGAGCAGTACTTC.

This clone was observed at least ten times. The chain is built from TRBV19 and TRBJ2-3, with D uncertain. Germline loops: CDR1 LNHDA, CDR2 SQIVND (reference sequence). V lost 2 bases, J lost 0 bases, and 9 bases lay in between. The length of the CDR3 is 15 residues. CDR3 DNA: TGTGCCAGTAGTATAAGTAAGGTTAGCACAGATACGCAGTATTTT. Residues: CASSISKVSTDTQYF. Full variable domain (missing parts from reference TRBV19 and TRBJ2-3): DGGITQSPKYLFRKEGQNVTLSCEQNLNHDAMYWYRQDPGQGLRLIYYSQIVNDFQKGDIAEGYSVSREKKESFPLTVTSAQKNPTAFYLCASSISKVSTDTQYFGPGTRLTVL.

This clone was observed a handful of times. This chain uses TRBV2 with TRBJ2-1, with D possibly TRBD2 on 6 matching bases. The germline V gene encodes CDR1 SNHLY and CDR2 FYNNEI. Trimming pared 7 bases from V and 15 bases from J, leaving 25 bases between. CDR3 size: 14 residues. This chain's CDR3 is CASNPNVAQEGRFF. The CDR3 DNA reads TGTGCCAGCAATCCTAACGTCGCGCAGGAGGGCCGGTTCTTC.